The subject of this entry is one TCR beta chain. As yet, its antigen is unknown. The data originate from a study of a mutant IDH1 vaccine in newly diagnosed glioma. Measured with immunoSEQ multiplex PCR; TCRdb has only the in-frame clones, and not every one. Among some 42,000 clones listed, 75% to 85% were seen once. This sample's time point: week 35, safety follow-up. Topical imiquimod was applied with each vaccine dose, which held 300 ug of mutant IDH1 20-mer peptide. In every donor, the tumor was a new WHO grade 3 or 4 IDH1-mutant, ATRX-lost astrocytoma. The V end was cut by 7 bases, the J end by 1 base, with 13 bases between. The CDR3 sequence is 14 residues long. Germline CDR1 is MNHNY and CDR2 is SVGAGI (reference sequence).

The source was PBMCs, collected from a glioma patient whose treatment included an IDH1 peptide vaccine. This receptor was taken from a woman aged 45-65 years with glioma. This chain connects TRBV6-6 to TRBJ1-1; D possibly corresponds to TRBD1 (6 bases). CDR3 sequence: CASTVLGGNTEAFF. For the CDR3, the DNA is TGTGCCAGCACTGTCCTAGGGGGGAACACTGAAGCTTTCTTT.